This record looks at one TCR beta chain sequence and its context. Its target is unknown. This specimen comes from a study of T cell responses to AZD1222 COVID-19 vaccine. Sequenced by immunoSEQ multiplex PCR; TCRdb stores in-frame clones only, minus some. The table shows around 110,000 clones, with roughly 85% occurring only once. General study results and limits: Researchers took repertoire samples only after the peak T cell response had come. Across spike, vaccine-associated CD4 TCRs were found, dominant at 160-218 and 743-854. There were mostly white British donors and more females than males, and clonal diversity was possibly underestimated. Vaccination with two AZD1222 doses was followed by a rise in Spike-specific TCR breadth and depth.

This material consisted of peripheral blood, taken on day 0 of MenACWY control vaccination. The TCR originated in an adult in good health.

CDR3 nucleotide sequence: TGTGCCTGGATAACAACCGGGACAGGGTTTGAAAAACTGTTTTTT. Its translation is CAWITTGTGFEKLFF. The V and J genes are TRBV30 and TRBJ1-4; the match to TRBD1 covers 9 bases. Germline values: CDR1 GTSNPN, CDR2 SVGIG (reference sequence). The CDR3 sequence is 15 residues long. V shed 4 bases, J shed 7 bases, and the junction held 10 bases outside the gene matches. Full variable domain (missing parts from reference TRBV30 and TRBJ1-4): SQTIHQWPATLVQPVGSPLSLECTVEGTSNPNLYWYRQAAGRGLQLLFYSVGIGQISSEVPQNLSASRPQDRQFILSSKKLLLSDSGFYLCAWITTGTGFEKLFFGSGTQLSVL.